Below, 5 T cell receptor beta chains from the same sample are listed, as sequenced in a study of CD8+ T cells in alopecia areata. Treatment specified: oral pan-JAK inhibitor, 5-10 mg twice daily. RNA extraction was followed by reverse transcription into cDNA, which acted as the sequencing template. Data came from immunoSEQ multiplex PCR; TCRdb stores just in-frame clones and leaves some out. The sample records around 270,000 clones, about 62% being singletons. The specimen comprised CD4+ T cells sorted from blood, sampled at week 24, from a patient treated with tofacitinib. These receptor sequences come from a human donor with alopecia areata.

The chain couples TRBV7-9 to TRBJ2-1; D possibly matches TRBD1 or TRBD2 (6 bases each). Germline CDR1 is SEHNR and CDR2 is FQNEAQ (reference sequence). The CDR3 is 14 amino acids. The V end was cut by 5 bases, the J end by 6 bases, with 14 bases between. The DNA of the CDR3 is TGTGCCAGCAGCCCCCGTGGAGGGGGCAATGAGCAGTTCTTC. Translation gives CASSPRGGGNEQFF. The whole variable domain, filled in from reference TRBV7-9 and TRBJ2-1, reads DTGVSQNPRHKITKRGQNVTFRCDPISEHNRLYWYRQTLGQGPEFLTYFQNEAQLEKSRLLSDRFSAERPKGSFSTLEIQRTEQGDSAMYLCASSPRGGGNEQFFGPGTRLTVL.

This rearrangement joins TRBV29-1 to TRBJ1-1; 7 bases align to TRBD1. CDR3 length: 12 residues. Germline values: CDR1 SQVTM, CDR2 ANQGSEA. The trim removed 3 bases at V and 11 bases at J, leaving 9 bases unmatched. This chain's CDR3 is CSVDDRAQGAFF. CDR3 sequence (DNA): TGCAGCGTTGACGACAGGGCCCAGGGGGCTTTCTTT.

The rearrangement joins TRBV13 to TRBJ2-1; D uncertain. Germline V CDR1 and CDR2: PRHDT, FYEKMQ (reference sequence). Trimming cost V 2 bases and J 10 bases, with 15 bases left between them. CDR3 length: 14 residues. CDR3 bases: TGTGCCAGCAGCTTAAGGGCCAGAAAGGGCGAGCAGTTCTTC. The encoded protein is CASSLRARKGEQFF. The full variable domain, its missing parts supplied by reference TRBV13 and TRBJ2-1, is AAGVIQSPRHLIKEKRETATLKCYPIPRHDTVYWYQQGPGQDPQFLISFYEKMQSDKGSIPDRFSAQQFSDYHSELNMSSLELGDSALYFCASSLRARKGEQFFGPGTRLTVL.

The CDR3 sequence: CASSTDARTIPLHF. The DNA of the CDR3 is TGTGCCAGCAGCACGGACGCCCGAACAATACCCCTCCACTTT. The chain employs TRBV7-2 and TRBJ1-6; D gene ambiguous. Deletions cut 5 bases from V and 12 bases from J, with 17 bases between. The CDR3 extends over 14 amino acids. Germline assignment: CDR1 SGHTA and CDR2 FQGNSA.

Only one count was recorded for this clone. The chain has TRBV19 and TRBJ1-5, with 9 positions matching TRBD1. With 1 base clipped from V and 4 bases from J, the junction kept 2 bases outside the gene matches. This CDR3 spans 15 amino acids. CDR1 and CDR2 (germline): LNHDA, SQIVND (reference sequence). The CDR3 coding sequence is TGTGCCAGTAGTATAGCCGGACAGGGGAATCAGCCCCAGCATTTT. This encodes CASSIAGQGNQPQHF.